The clone carrying this TCR beta chain was seen only once. These data belong to a study of blood T cell repertoires in COVID-19. On the study more broadly: Sites across the United States, Italy and Spain contributed samples from acute and convalescent COVID-19.

As processed by the authors: Amplification with reference gene primers provided the estimates of nucleated cell counts. TCRdb keeps only in-frame clones here, not all; method: immunoSEQ multiplex PCR. Clone size and V and J calls were adopted from that table, with D and trimming inferred from the DNA. This table holds about 200,000 clones, just under 90% found once. Per germline, CDR1 DFQATT and CDR2 SNEGSKA (reference sequence). The ends lost 3 bases at V and 6 bases at J; junction bases unmatched: 9. The CDR3 is 15 amino acids. Sequenced material: peripheral blood. The chain has TRBV20-1 and TRBJ2-4; 9 nucleotides line up with TRBD2. This receptor was taken from a man aged 55 to 70 who had recovered from COVID-19. CDR3 region: CSASGSGTSTNIQYF. The CDR3 DNA follows: TGCAGTGCTAGTGGTTCCGGGACTAGCACAAACATTCAGTACTTC.